One sample yielded the 3 T cell receptor beta chains listed below, sequenced in a study of CD4+ T cells in melanoma. Profiled with immunoSEQ multiplex PCR; TCRdb holds only in-frame clones, not every one. The table lists about 5,000 clones, 64% of them singletons. The sequencing input was cells from a culture (not recorded whether cultured in vitro). These receptors were taken from a human donor with melanoma.

The rearrangement links TRBV27 to TRBJ1-4; 7 nucleotides agree with TRBD1. J was trimmed by 8 bases and V by 5 bases; bases with no gene match: 11. Germline-derived CDR1 and CDR2 are MNHEY and SMNVEV (reference sequence). The CDR3 runs to 15 residues. The CDR3 reads CASSLRGQAREKLFF. The CDR3, as DNA: TGTGCCAGCAGTCTAAGGGGGCAGGCGAGGGAAAAACTGTTTTTT. Based on the CDR3 plus reference TRBV27 and TRBJ1-4, the full variable domain is EAQVTQNPRYLITVTGKKLTVTCSQNMNHEYMSWYRQDPGLGLRQIYYSMNVEVTDKGDVPEGYKVSRKEKRNFPLILESPSPNQTSLYFCASSLRGQAREKLFFGSGTQLSVL.

The chain employs TRBV3-1 (or the pseudogene TRBV3-2) and TRBJ1-6, with 9 positions matching TRBD1. The length of the CDR3 is 14 residues. J gave up 9 bases and V 4 bases, and 4 bases lay outside the gene matches. Per the germline V gene, CDR1 is LGHDT and CDR2 is YNNKEL (reference sequence). The CDR3 region has the DNA TGTGCCAGCAGCCCAGACAGGGGGGGTTCACCCCTCCACTTT. Its protein is CASSPDRGGSPLHF.

The chain uses TRBV5-4 and TRBJ1-1, with D maybe TRBD1 (6 bases). The CDR3 contains 12 residues. CDR1 is SGHNT and CDR2 is YYREEE in the germline V gene (reference sequence). Trimming stripped 2 bases from V and 8 bases from J, with 10 bases between. As DNA, the CDR3 is TGTGCCAGCAGCTTTGGGCAGGGGGAAGCTTTCTTT. It yields the protein CASSFGQGEAFF.